The clone carrying this TCR delta chain has ten or more counts. This specimen comes from a study of γδ T cells in repeated Plasmodium falciparum infection. Study-level background: Some Malian samples span acute malaria episodes; others come from no-transmission periods.

TCRdb re-called the multiplex PCR reads using CATT. This sample carries under 60,000 delta-chain clones, roughly 1.6% of them seen once, and the ten largest clones take 8.6%. V was shortened by 2 bases and J by 0 bases, with 25 bases between the two germline ends. Germline V gives CDR1 TSWWSYY, CDR2 QGS. This CDR3 has 20 residues. Gammadelta T cells were flow-sorted from PBMC into Vgamma9/Vdelta2+ and Vdelta2-negative populations for bulk analysis. This chain joins TRDV1 and TRDJ1; D unclear. The source is a pool of human donors (malaria-infected and uninfected, not separated). The sample taken for sequencing was gamma-delta T cells from blood. The DNA of the CDR3 is TGTGCTCTTGGGGAAAAATTGAAGGTCGGTTGGGACCAGTACACCGATAAACTCATCTTT. Protein product: CALGEKLKVGWDQYTDKLIF.